This TCR beta chain was identified in a study of blood T cell repertoires in COVID-19. About the study: Acute-phase and convalescent COVID-19 samples originated in the United States, Italy and Spain. T cells, B-cell-depleted T cells, or PBMCs provided the cDNA or gDNA that served as material.

Trimming pared 2 bases from V and 5 bases from J, leaving 6 bases between. CDR3 length: 13 residues. Germline CDR1 and CDR2: MNHEY and SVGAGI. In the study's own analysis: Amplified reference gene primers provided the basis for estimating nucleated cell counts. Profiling relied on immunoSEQ multiplex PCR, and the TCRdb table lists in-frame clones only, not all of them. The D gene and trimming were derived from the DNA, and the V and J assignments and clone size from that table. The sample holds 150,000 to 200,000 clones, roughly 87% seen once. The rearrangement joins TRBV6-5 to TRBJ1-4; possibly TRBD1 for D (6 bases). The sequenced sample consisted of peripheral blood. This receptor was identified in a man aged 55 to 70 with active or convalescent COVID-19. The DNA of the CDR3 is TGTGCCAGCAGTTACGGGGGCAATGAAAAACTGTTTTTT. Translation: CASSYGGNEKLFF.